This TCR beta chain is drawn from a study of siplizumab effects on memory and regulatory T cells. Assays covered about 10^5 TCR templates per sample. Sequenced by immunoSEQ multiplex PCR; TCRdb stores in-frame clones only, minus some. The table has over 60,000 clones, about 90% seen once. Trimming took 5 bases from V and 2 from J; bases not matched to a gene: 8. The CDR3 is made up of 15 amino acids. Germline-derived CDR1 and CDR2 are SNHLY and FYNNEI. Material: CD8+ T cells sorted from blood. The origin of this receptor is a human donor in good health. V gene TRBV2 combines with J gene TRBJ2-7; 8 bases are shared with TRBD1. The chain's CDR3 is CASSTDRGLTYEQYF. DNA of the CDR3: TGTGCCAGCAGTACTGACAGGGGCTTAACCTACGAGCAGTACTTC.